This TCR beta chain was obtained from a study of cytomegalovirus exposure and HLA in healthy donors. A multiplex PCR was run with 60 Vbeta primers and 13 Jbeta primers. Only in-frame clones appear in the TCRdb table, and some are missing; sequencing was by immunoSEQ multiplex PCR. The sample records around 150,000 clones, about three quarters being singletons. Concerning this clone itself: Its antigen is as yet unknown.

Donors showed nominal health when sampled, although they likely had unrecorded immune exposures. General study results and limits: Presence/absence results assume similar sequencing depth per donor, which may not hold. TCR beta chain V- and J-gene trimming was linked, in a later analysis, to a missense variant in DCLRE1C. TCR beta sequences numbering 15,000 to 20,000 were associated with HLA alleles at 0.05 false discovery rate in a later analysis.

The CDR3 has 14 amino acids. CDR1 is MNHEY and CDR2 is SMNVEV in the germline V gene (reference sequence). Input material: PBMCs. The chain links TRBV27 to TRBJ2-5, with 10 bases that match TRBD2. The end of the DNA is better explained by TRBJ2-7, so the J call may be wrong. The receptor's source is a woman aged 25 to 39 in good health and CMV-seronegative. The DNA of the CDR3 is TGTGCCAGCAGTTTAGTAGCGGGGGGTGACGAGCAGTACTTC. Residues: CASSLVAGGDEQYF.